Listed below are T cell receptor beta chains from one sample, sequenced in a study of blood T cell repertoires in COVID-19. TCRdb's copy holds only in-frame clones and misses some; the assay was immunoSEQ multiplex PCR. Among 170,000 or so clones listed, approximately 80% were seen once. The sequenced sample was peripheral blood. These receptors were taken from a woman in her sixties or seventies with acute or convalescent COVID-19. CDR3s include the opening cysteine and the closing phenylalanine or tryptophan. The D gene is left open where the match is weak. Clone size is shown for a subset of rows, as once, few, many or a class of expanded clone.

J gene: TRBJ2-5
V gene: TRBV5-6
D gene: TRBD2
clone size: once
CDR3 protein: CASSSELRGGNETQYF
CDR3 DNA: TGTGCCAGCAGCTCTGAACTGCGGGGGGGCAATGAGACCCAGTACTTC

J gene: TRBJ2-1
V gene: TRBV27
D gene: -
clone size: few
CDR3 protein: CASSSNFETEQFF
CDR3 DNA: TGTGCCAGCAGTTCCAACTTCGAAACTGAGCAGTTCTTC

J gene: TRBJ2-7
V gene: TRBV6-2/TRBV6-3
D gene: -
clone size: -
CDR3 protein: CASSYRTGYEQYF
CDR3 DNA: TGTGCCAGCAGTTACAGAACCGGCTACGAGCAGTACTTC

J gene: TRBJ2-1
V gene: TRBV20-1
D gene: TRBD2
clone size: -
CDR3 protein: CSASSGGAYNEQFF
CDR3 DNA: TGCAGTGCTAGTAGCGGGGGGGCATACAATGAGCAGTTCTTC

J gene: TRBJ2-1
V gene: TRBV27
D gene: -
clone size: few
CDR3 protein: CASRFTLAYTINEQFF
CDR3 DNA: TGTGCCAGCAGATTTACTCTAGCCTATACAATCAATGAGCAGTTCTTC

J gene: TRBJ1-5
V gene: TRBV15
D gene: TRBD1
clone size: -
CDR3 protein: CATSRDRERPGQPQHF
CDR3 DNA: TGTGCCACCAGCAGGGACAGGGAGAGACCAGGTCAGCCCCAGCATTTT

J gene: TRBJ2-7
V gene: TRBV7-2
D gene: -
clone size: -
CDR3 protein: CASSLGSRPRGSYEQYF
CDR3 DNA: TGTGCCAGCAGCTTAGGCAGTCGTCCCCGGGGCTCCTACGAGCAGTACTTC

J gene: TRBJ2-5
V gene: TRBV9
D gene: TRBD1
clone size: -
CDR3 protein: CASSVETGGRETQYF
CDR3 DNA: TGTGCCAGCAGCGTAGAGACAGGGGGCAGGGAGACCCAGTACTTC

J gene: TRBJ2-3
V gene: TRBV11-2
D gene: -
clone size: -
CDR3 protein: CASSLGGVFASTDTQYF
CDR3 DNA: TGTGCCAGCAGCTTAGGGGGGGTCTTTGCTAGCACAGATACGCAGTATTTT

J gene: TRBJ1-1
V gene: TRBV7-3
D gene: -
clone size: -
CDR3 protein: CASSLKAPGGWNTEAFF
CDR3 DNA: TGTGCCAGCAGCTTAAAAGCCCCTGGGGGGTGGAACACTGAAGCTTTCTTT

J gene: TRBJ2-1
V gene: TRBV5-1
D gene: -
clone size: -
CDR3 protein: CASSNAPTSNEQFF
CDR3 DNA: TGCGCCAGCAGCAATGCCCCAACTAGCAATGAGCAGTTCTTC

J gene: TRBJ1-1
V gene: TRBV29-1
D gene: -
clone size: -
CDR3 protein: CSVGRGITEAFF
CDR3 DNA: TGCAGCGTTGGTAGGGGGATCACTGAAGCTTTCTTT

J gene: TRBJ2-7
V gene: TRBV2
D gene: TRBD2
clone size: -
CDR3 protein: CATHRASGGQPSYEQYF
CDR3 DNA: TGTGCCACCCATAGGGCTAGCGGGGGGCAACCCTCCTACGAGCAGTACTTC

J gene: TRBJ1-1
V gene: TRBV11-2
D gene: -
clone size: -
CDR3 protein: CASSLDQGFNTEAFF
CDR3 DNA: TGTGCCAGCAGCTTAGATCAGGGATTCAACACTGAAGCTTTCTTT

J gene: TRBJ1-6
V gene: TRBV10-3
D gene: -
clone size: -
CDR3 protein: CAISDPGQPNSALHF
CDR3 DNA: TGTGCCATCAGTGACCCCGGACAGCCGAATTCGGCCCTCCACTTT

J gene: TRBJ1-1
V gene: TRBV7-9
D gene: -
clone size: -
CDR3 protein: CASSSLPGQNTEAFF
CDR3 DNA: TGTGCCAGCAGCTCGCTCCCCGGACAGAACACTGAAGCTTTCTTT

J gene: TRBJ2-1
V gene: TRBV20-1
D gene: -
clone size: -
CDR3 protein: CSASPVSEQFF
CDR3 DNA: TGCAGTGCTAGTCCGGTCTCAGAGCAGTTCTTC

J gene: TRBJ1-2
V gene: TRBV5-1
D gene: TRBD1
clone size: -
CDR3 protein: CASSLAGGIYGYTF
CDR3 DNA: TGCGCCAGCAGCTTGGCAGGGGGCATCTATGGCTACACCTTC

J gene: TRBJ1-5
V gene: TRBV7-2
D gene: -
clone size: -
CDR3 protein: CASSPTIGQIIPQHF
CDR3 DNA: TGTGCCAGCAGCCCGACCATTGGACAGATCATCCCCCAGCATTTT

J gene: TRBJ2-3
V gene: TRBV29-1
D gene: -
clone size: -
CDR3 protein: CSVPGTSLTDTQYF
CDR3 DNA: TGCAGCGTACCTGGGACTTCTCTCACAGATACGCAGTATTTT

J gene: TRBJ1-6
V gene: TRBV7-8
D gene: -
clone size: -
CDR3 protein: CASSSNAGNSPLHF
CDR3 DNA: TGTGCCAGCAGCTCCAACGCAGGGAATTCACCCCTCCACTTT

J gene: TRBJ2-3
V gene: TRBV5-4
D gene: -
clone size: -
CDR3 protein: CASSSVRGGGDTQYF
CDR3 DNA: TGTGCCAGCAGTTCTGTCCGGGGCGGGGGCGATACGCAGTATTTT

J gene: TRBJ2-7
V gene: TRBV7-2
D gene: TRBD2
clone size: -
CDR3 protein: CASSPGPSGSYEQYF
CDR3 DNA: TGTGCCAGCAGCCCAGGCCCTAGCGGCTCCTACGAGCAGTACTTC

J gene: TRBJ1-4
V gene: TRBV7-8
D gene: TRBD1
clone size: -
CDR3 protein: CASSLDRGFANEKLFF
CDR3 DNA: TGTGCCAGCAGCCTGGACAGGGGTTTTGCTAATGAAAAACTGTTTTTT

J gene: TRBJ1-2
V gene: TRBV28
D gene: -
clone size: -
CDR3 protein: CASSPFSGGMNGYTF
CDR3 DNA: TGTGCCAGCAGTCCTTTTTCCGGGGGAATGAATGGCTACACCTTC

J gene: TRBJ1-5
V gene: TRBV28
D gene: -
clone size: -
CDR3 protein: CASSWGSNQPQHF
CDR3 DNA: TGTGCCAGCAGTTGGGGCAGCAATCAGCCCCAGCATTTT

J gene: TRBJ2-7
V gene: TRBV4-2
D gene: -
clone size: -
CDR3 protein: CASSPFSGEQYF
CDR3 DNA: TGTGCCAGCAGCCCCTTCTCGGGTGAGCAGTACTTC

J gene: TRBJ1-2
V gene: TRBV5-1
D gene: -
clone size: -
CDR3 protein: CASSPQYQGDGYTF
CDR3 DNA: TGCGCCAGCAGCCCGCAGTACCAGGGTGATGGCTACACCTTC

J gene: TRBJ2-1
V gene: TRBV27
D gene: -
clone size: many
CDR3 protein: CASSKSGSSYNEQFF
CDR3 DNA: TGTGCCAGCAGTAAAAGCGGAAGCTCCTACAATGAGCAGTTCTTC

J gene: TRBJ2-7
V gene: TRBV28
D gene: TRBD2
clone size: -
CDR3 protein: CASSLVPGGPYEQYF
CDR3 DNA: TGTGCCAGCAGTTTAGTACCGGGGGGGCCGTACGAGCAGTACTTC

J gene: TRBJ1-2
V gene: TRBV4-1
D gene: -
clone size: -
CDR3 protein: CASSQDGQIAYGYTF
CDR3 DNA: TGCGCCAGCAGCCAAGATGGACAAATCGCATATGGCTACACCTTC

J gene: TRBJ1-2
V gene: TRBV20-1
D gene: -
clone size: -
CDR3 protein: CSAGGYTF
CDR3 DNA: TGCAGTGCTGGCGGCTACACCTTC

J gene: TRBJ1-1
V gene: TRBV19
D gene: TRBD1
clone size: -
CDR3 protein: CASRGDRDTEAFF
CDR3 DNA: TGTGCCAGTAGGGGGGACAGGGACACTGAAGCTTTCTTT

J gene: TRBJ2-1
V gene: TRBV7-2
D gene: TRBD2
clone size: once
CDR3 protein: CASSSRTGGPGNEQFF
CDR3 DNA: TGTGCCAGCAGCTCCCGAACGGGGGGGCCTGGGAATGAGCAGTTCTTC

J gene: TRBJ1-1
V gene: TRBV7-2
D gene: TRBD1
clone size: -
CDR3 protein: CASSSYRGSNTEAFF
CDR3 DNA: TGTGCCAGCAGCTCATACAGGGGATCGAACACTGAAGCTTTCTTT